This T cell receptor (beta chain) was obtained from a study of memory CD4+ T cells and cytomegalovirus serostatus. Background on the study: This sample comes from healthy Belgian adults, several CMV seropositive, about 25 seronegative. Study-wide results and caveats: Suggested: most of the CMV-linked TCR signature lies in CD4+ memory cells. About 40% of the roughly 150 known CMV-associated TCRbeta sequences appeared in CD4+ memory.

This clone was picked up a small number of times. Its antigen is currently unknown. Other nucleotide sequences from this sample produce the same CDR3. Measured with immunoSEQ multiplex PCR; TCRdb has only the in-frame clones, and not every one. Seen here are 60,000 to 70,000 clones, around 80% observed once, and the top ten hold around 0.58%. Single viable CD3+CD4+CD8-CD45RO+ cells were sorted as the memory CD4+ T cells. Donors' CMV status reflects serum IgG against pp150, pp28, p38, p52. CDR1 is SGHRS and CDR2 is YFSETQ in the germline V gene. CDR3 length: 15 amino acids. V was shortened by 0 bases and J by 0 bases, with 10 bases between the two germline ends.

This sequence originates from an adult in good health and CMV-seronegative. Some clones in this sample may be carry-over from other donors' samples. Source material: memory CD4+ T cells from blood. V usage is TRBV5-1 and J usage is TRBJ2-7; D might be TRBD2 (5 bases). DNA for the CDR3: TGCGCCAGCAGCTTGGGCGGGTCCAGCTCCTACGAGCAGTACTTC. This translates into CASSLGGSSSYEQYF.